This T cell receptor (beta chain) was sequenced during a study of T cells after posttransplantation cyclophosphamide (dated by TCRdb to 2016 to 2017). As for the study more broadly: Using TRB sequencing, the study followed how the T cell repertoire reconstituted after myeloablative bone marrow transplantation in which posttransplantation cyclophosphamide served as GVHD prophylaxis. TRB sequencing was performed on blood from all 35 or so PTCy patients with 1-year posttransplant specimens. Samples from about 37 PTCy-treated patients and approximately 16 related bone marrow donors of those patients were subjected to antigen receptor sequencing. Because TRA and TRB clonality correlated tightly in several samples, later TCR analyses were limited to TRB. In 3 patients, TRB sequencing was also performed on up to roughly 3 more blood samples taken 2 to 5.2 years after transplant, and in 4 patients, pretransplant blood was also TRB-sequenced. Public TRB sequences were queried against a database of over 3,500 sequences associated with responses to pathogens, tumor antigens, self-antigens and alloantigens. Study-wide findings and limitations: The TRB repertoires of T cells infiltrating skin or GI tract showed only limited overlap with the TRB repertoires of T cells in blood. At 1-2 months, donor-recipient similarity was low but rose over the first year, and the later blood repertoires were often dominated by donor CD8+ memory clones. Across roughly 40 patients, recipient CMV seropositivity and CMV reactivation were highly associated with TRB clonality; PTCy diversity was similar to CNI/methotrexate controls.

V sheds 1 base and J sheds 8 bases, leaving 17 bases between their ends. From cysteine to phenylalanine, the CDR3 is 15 amino acids long. Just CDR3 DNA is preserved here, 45 bases in frame from base 1. The germline V gene specifies SGHVS as CDR1 and FNYEAQ as CDR2. In light of the paper, this sample's treatment or condition label describes: high-dose cyclophosphamide on days +3 and +4 as single-agent GVHD prophylaxis. Patients in the PTCy group got busulfan and fludarabine conditioning, a marrow graft from a related or unrelated donor, and cyclophosphamide on days +3 and +4. The PTCy-treated patients were drawn from a prospective, multi-institutional clinical trial. Peripheral blood and bone marrow mononuclear cells were isolated by Ficoll-Hypaque density centrifugation and cryopreserved. CD4+ and CD8+ T cells, including naive and memory subsets, were sorted by FACS on a FACSAria II. Comment on this clone: Its recognized antigen is unknown. No much larger clonotype is one base removed from it; base qualities were not supplied.

Genomic DNA was the input for TRB sequencing, which was run either with the immunoSEQ assay at survey resolution or with the hsTCRB kit. The original methods were these. The immunoSEQ software handled the initial read processing, while the LymphoSeq R package was used for the repertoire analyses. Clonality was computed as 1 minus normalized Shannon entropy; Gini coefficient was also calculated for each TRB dataset. To infer phenotypes in unsorted samples, TRB sequences from sorted subsets of the recipient or donor were mapped onto the unsorted samples of the same recipient. Entries here come from immuneACCESS through TCRdb and include only in-frame sequences with V and J called. Some clones fail to appear in such tables; in the studies checked, an unresolved V gene covers under half of the shortfall, and the cause of the remainder is unknown. The DNA gave D and trimming, while V, J and clone size come from that table. For this sample the table gives 15,000 or so clones, of which 77% were detected only once. Roughly a third of the sample lies in the top ten.

This receptor was obtained from a female patient between 40 and 55 years old who received an allogeneic stem cell transplant from a related donor, was CMV-positive, and had no GVHD. Donor T cells from the graft may be present among the T cells after a transplant. The sequencing used CD8+ T cells sorted from PBMCs, collected just over 1,900 days after a stem cell transplant with posttransplant cyclophosphamide. The receptor chain draws on TRBV7-6 and TRBJ1-1, with the D segment identity uncertain. The CDR3 protein: CASSLGTELGQEAFF. The DNA sequence reads TGTGCCAGCAGCTTAGGTACGGAGTTAGGTCAAGAAGCTTTCTTT.